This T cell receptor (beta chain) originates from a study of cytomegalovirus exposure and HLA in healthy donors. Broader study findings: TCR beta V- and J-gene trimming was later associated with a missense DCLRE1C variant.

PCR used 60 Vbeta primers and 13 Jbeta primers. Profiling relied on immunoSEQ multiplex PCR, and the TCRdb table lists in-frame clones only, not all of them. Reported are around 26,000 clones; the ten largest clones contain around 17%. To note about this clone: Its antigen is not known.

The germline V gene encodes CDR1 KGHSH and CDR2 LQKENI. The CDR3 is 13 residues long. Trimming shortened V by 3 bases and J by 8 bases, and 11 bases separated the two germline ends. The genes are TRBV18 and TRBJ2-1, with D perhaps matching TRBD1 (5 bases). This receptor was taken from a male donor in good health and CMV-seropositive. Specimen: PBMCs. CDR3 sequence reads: CASSPREGDEQFF. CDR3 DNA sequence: TGTGCCAGCTCACCCCGAGAAGGGGATGAGCAGTTCTTC.